These 11 T cell receptor beta chains originate from one sample sequenced in a study of TIL therapy for anti-PD-1-resistant metastatic lung cancer. This was the immunoSEQ v3 assay. Sequencing used immunoSEQ multiplex PCR; TCRdb keeps in-frame clones, though not all of them. This sample has 20,000 or so clones; around 70% occur once, and the top ten carry over 1.5%. Time point denoted: pre-treatment sample, taken before nivolumab and TIL therapy. The material sequenced was blood, taken at baseline. The receptors shown here come from a person aged 25 to 80 with non-small cell lung cancer.

The rearrangement uses TRBV5-6 and TRBJ1-4; D remains ambiguous. The CDR3 covers 15 residues. Germline CDR1 reads SGHDT; CDR2 reads YYEEEE. Trimming removed 1 base from V and 0 bases from J, with 7 bases in between. This CDR3 is CASSLYNPTNEKLFF. In nucleotides, the CDR3 is TGTGCCAGCAGCTTGTACAACCCAACTAATGAAAAACTGTTTTTT.

In DNA, the CDR3 is TGTGCCAGCAGCCAGGCGGGGGCGGCAGGGGGAAACACCATATATTTT. It specifies CASSQAGAAGGNTIYF. The chain joins TRBV7-8 to TRBJ1-3, with D possibly being TRBD1 (6 bases). Germline-derived CDR1 and CDR2 are SGHVS and FQNEAQ. V was pared by 5 bases and J by 4 bases, with 18 bases between. This CDR3 is built from 16 residues.

The table lists this clone with a few counts. V is TRBV30 and J is TRBJ1-3; no definite D call. In germline, CDR1 is GTSNPN, CDR2 SVGIG (reference sequence). V gave up 2 bases and J gave up 2 bases, with 4 bases separating them. CDR3 length: 12 residues. CDR3: CAWSSAGNTIYF. As DNA, the CDR3 is TGTGCCTGGAGTAGCGCTGGAAACACCATATATTTT.

This sequence joins TRBV2 and TRBJ1-1; 7 bases match TRBD1. Losses at the gene ends were 8 bases for V and 1 base for J; bases not matched to a gene: 1. This CDR3 is 12 amino acids long. CDR1 and CDR2 from the germline V gene are SNHLY and FYNNEI. The CDR3 protein is CASQGENTEAFF. The CDR3 coding sequence is TGTGCCAGCCAGGGGGAGAACACTGAAGCTTTCTTT.

The rearrangement joins TRBV24-1 to TRBJ1-5; tentatively, D is TRBD1 (5 bases). The CDR3 covers 15 residues. Germline V lookup: CDR1 KGHDR, CDR2 SFDVKD. The germline V and J ends were trimmed by 9 bases and 5 bases, with 19 bases remaining between them. DNA for the CDR3: TGTGCCACCCGTGGCGGGGCCGCTTGGGATCAGCCCCAGCATTTT. Translated, it gives CATRGGAAWDQPQHF.

The CDR3 protein is CASSQARTSRYEQYF. CDR3 sequence (DNA): TGTGCCAGCAGCCAAGCCAGGACTAGCCGCTACGAGCAGTACTTC. V gene TRBV4-2 combines with J gene TRBJ2-7; 8 bases map to TRBD2. The trim removed 1 base at V and 3 bases at J, leaving 5 bases unmatched. The V gene's germline CDR1 is LGHNA and CDR2 YNFKEQ. The CDR3 length is 15 residues.

This sequence joins TRBV7-2 and TRBJ1-1; D unclear. Germline V lookup: CDR1 SGHTA, CDR2 FQGNSA. V shed 3 bases and J shed 0 bases, with 8 bases lying between them. The CDR3 extends over 14 amino acids. The CDR3 loop reads CASSFSTVNTEAFF. CDR3 bases: TGTGCCAGCAGCTTTTCGACGGTGAACACTGAAGCTTTCTTT. The entire variable domain, with the rest obtained from reference TRBV7-2 and TRBJ1-1, is as follows: GAGVSQSPSNKVTEKGKDVELRCDPISGHTALYWYRQSLGQGLEFLIYFQGNSAPDKSGLPSDRFSAERTGGSVSTLTIQRTQQEDSAVYLCASSFSTVNTEAFFGQGTRLTVV.

Comments on this clone: Sequence at one end of the junction differs from germline and may be a read error. The rearrangement links TRBV19 to TRBJ2-3; D call uncertain. This CDR3 is built from 11 residues. CDR1 and CDR2 (germline): LNHDA, SQIVND (reference sequence). The CDR3 loop is CASRVGDAQYF. The CDR3 DNA is TGTGCCAGTAGGGTCGGAGATGCGCAGTATTTT.

The sample holds a few counts of this clone. The gene calls are TRBV4-3 and TRBJ1-1; D unclear. In germline, CDR1 is LGHNA, CDR2 YSLEER. This CDR3 has 13 residues. V dropped 5 bases and J dropped 4 bases, with 11 bases sitting between them. Here the CDR3 reads CASSVLAGTEAFF. The DNA of the CDR3 is TGCGCCAGCAGCGTTTTAGCGGGCACTGAAGCTTTCTTT.

This rearrangement joins TRBV7-2 to TRBJ2-1; D not certain. The V and J ends lost 6 bases and 1 base respectively, with 13 bases between them. Germline CDR1 reads SGHTA; CDR2 reads FQGNSA. The CDR3 contains 15 residues. CDR3 nucleotides: TGTGCCAGCAGACAACAGAAATCTTCCTACAATGAGCAGTTCTTC. This gives the protein CASRQQKSSYNEQFF.

The J gene is TRBJ2-5, the V gene TRBV6-1; 13 positions agree with TRBD2. The CDR3 has 15 residues. In germline, CDR1 is MNHNS, CDR2 SASEGT. Losses at the gene ends were 3 bases for V and 5 bases for J; bases not matched to a gene: 3. The CDR3: CASSDTSGGAETQYF. The CDR3 DNA is TGTGCCAGCAGTGATACTAGCGGGGGGGCTGAGACCCAGTACTTC.